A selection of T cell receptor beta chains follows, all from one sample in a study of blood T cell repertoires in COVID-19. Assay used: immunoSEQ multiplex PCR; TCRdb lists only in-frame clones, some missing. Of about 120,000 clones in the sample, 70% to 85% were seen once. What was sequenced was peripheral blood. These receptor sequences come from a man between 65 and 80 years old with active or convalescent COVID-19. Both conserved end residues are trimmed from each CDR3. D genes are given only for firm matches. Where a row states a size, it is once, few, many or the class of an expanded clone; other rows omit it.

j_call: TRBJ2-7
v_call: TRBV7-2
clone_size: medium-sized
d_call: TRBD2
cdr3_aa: ASSPTSPSYEQY

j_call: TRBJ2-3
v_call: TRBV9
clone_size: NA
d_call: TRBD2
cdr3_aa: ASSVVAGATDTQY

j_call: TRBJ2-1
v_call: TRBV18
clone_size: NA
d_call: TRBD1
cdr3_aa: ASSLYRDRRSYNEQF

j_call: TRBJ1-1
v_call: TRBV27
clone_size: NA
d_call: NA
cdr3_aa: ASSLRGGTEAF

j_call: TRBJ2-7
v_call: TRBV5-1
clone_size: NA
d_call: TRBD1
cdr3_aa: ASSLDRGYEQY

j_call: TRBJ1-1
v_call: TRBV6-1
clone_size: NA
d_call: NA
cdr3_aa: ASSEAGDTEAF

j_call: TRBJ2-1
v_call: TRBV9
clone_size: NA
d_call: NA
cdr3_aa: ASSVVVGDEQF

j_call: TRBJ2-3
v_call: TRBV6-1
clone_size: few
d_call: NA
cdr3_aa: ASSDGADTQY

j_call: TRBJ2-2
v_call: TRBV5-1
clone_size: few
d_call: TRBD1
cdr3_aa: ASSPATGDTGELF

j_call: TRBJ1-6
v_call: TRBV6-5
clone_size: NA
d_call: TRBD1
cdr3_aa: ASSYRDRVNSPLH

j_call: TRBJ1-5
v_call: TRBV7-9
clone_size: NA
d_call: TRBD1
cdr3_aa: ASSLGQGDSNQPQH

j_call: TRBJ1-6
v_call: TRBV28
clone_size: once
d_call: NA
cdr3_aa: ASSHPTDYNSPLH

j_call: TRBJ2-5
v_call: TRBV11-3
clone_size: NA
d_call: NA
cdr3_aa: ASSFDSIGTQY

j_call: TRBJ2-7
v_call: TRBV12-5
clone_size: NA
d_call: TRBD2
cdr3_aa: ASGLSGGQQTYEQY

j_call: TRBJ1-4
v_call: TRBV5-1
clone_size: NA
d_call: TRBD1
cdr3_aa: ASSFRQGAANEKLF

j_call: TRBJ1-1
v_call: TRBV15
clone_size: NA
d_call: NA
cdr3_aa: ATGRDKGQNTEAF

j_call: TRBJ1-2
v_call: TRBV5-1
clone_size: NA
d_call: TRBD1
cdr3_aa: ASSLGQPGGDGYT

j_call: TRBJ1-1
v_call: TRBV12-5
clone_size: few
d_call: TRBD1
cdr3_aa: ASGYRRDRVRTEAF

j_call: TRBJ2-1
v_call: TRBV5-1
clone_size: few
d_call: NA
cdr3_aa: ASSWIRTGGAVHNEQF

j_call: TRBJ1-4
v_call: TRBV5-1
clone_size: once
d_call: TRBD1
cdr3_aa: ASSFGQKAGGVEKLF

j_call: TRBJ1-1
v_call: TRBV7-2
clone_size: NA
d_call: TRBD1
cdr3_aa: ASRDRGRGMNTEAF

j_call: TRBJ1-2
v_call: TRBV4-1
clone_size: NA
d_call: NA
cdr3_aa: ASSQEPTVDYGYT

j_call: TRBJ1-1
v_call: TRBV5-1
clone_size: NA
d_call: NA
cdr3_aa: ASSLVVGRLNTEAF

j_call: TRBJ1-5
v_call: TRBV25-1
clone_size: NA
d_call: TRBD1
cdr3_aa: ASSETGGVQPQH

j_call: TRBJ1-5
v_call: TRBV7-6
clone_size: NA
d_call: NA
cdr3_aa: ASSLGTGKNQPQH

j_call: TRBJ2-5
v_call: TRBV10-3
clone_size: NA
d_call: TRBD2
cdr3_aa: AISEGAGLQETQY

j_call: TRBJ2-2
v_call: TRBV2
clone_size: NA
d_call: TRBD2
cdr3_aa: ATAGGTSGTGELF

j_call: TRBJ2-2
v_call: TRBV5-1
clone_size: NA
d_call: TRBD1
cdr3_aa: ASSPDRGTGELF

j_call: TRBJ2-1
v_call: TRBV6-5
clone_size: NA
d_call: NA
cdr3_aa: ASLGAPSYNEQF

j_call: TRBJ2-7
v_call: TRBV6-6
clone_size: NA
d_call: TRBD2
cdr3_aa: ASSSKLAGALEQY

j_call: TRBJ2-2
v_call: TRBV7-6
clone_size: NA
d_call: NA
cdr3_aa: ASSSAGRFNTGELF

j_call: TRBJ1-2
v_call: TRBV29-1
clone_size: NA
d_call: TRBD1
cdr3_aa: SESQGAGGYT

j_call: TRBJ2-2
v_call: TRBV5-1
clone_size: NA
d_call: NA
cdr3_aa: ATSRGGWNTGELF

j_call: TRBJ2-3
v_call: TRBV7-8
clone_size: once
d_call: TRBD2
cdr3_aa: ASSQGLAGRTDTQY

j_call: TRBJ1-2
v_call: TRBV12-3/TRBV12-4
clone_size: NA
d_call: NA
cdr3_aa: ASSFGSLEGYT

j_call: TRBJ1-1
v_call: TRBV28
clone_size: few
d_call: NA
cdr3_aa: ASSTPAAGRDTEAF

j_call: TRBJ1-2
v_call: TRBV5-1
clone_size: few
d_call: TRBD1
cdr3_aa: ASSLTGGFGYT

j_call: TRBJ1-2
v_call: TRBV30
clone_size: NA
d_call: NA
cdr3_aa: ASRPGPGYGYT

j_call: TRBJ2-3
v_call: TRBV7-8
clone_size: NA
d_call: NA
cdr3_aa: ASSRGPGRTDTQY

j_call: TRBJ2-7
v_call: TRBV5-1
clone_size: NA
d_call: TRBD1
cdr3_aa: ASSWDRGFEQY

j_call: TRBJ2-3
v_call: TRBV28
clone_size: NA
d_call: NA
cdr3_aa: ASSLGGAFTDTQY

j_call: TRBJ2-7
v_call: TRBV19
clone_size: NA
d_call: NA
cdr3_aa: ASSSQGTLSAEQY

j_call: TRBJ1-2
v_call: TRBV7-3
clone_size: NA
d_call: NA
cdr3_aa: AGSSQGLGYT

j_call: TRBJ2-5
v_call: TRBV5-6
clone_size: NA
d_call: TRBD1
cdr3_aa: ASSLTGQGQETQY

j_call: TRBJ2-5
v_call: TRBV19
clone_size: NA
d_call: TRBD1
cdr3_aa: ASSTLGQYAETQY

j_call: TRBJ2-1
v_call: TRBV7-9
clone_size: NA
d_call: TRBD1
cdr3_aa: ASSPSGTGVEQF

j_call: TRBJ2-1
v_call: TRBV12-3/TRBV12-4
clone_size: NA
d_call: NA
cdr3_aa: ASGFTSNEQF

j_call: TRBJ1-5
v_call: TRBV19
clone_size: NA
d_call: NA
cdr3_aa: ASSPGQNQPQH

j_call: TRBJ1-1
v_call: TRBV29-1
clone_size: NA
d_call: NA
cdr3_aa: SVEGRGGNTEAF

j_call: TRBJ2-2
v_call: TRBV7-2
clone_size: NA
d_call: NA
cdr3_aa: ASSLVGTNTGELF

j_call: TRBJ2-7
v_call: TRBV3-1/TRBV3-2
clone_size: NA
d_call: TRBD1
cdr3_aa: ASSQAGQTHEQY

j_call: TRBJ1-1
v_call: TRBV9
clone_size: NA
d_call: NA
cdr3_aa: ASSGGTSNTEAF